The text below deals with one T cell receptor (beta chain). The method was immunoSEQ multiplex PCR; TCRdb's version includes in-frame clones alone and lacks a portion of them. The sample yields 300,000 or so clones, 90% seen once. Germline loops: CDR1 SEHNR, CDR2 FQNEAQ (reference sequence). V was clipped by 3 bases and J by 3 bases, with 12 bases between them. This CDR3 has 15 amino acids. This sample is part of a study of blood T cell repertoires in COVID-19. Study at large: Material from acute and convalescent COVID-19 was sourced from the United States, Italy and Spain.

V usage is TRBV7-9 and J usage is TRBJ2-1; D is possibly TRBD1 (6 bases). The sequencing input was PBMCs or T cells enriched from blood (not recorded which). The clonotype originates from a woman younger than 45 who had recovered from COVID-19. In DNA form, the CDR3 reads TGTGCCAGCAGCTTGGGGGACAAACACTACAATGAGCAGTTCTTC. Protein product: CASSLGDKHYNEQFF.